This TCR beta chain is from a study of T cell changes during pregnancy in multiple sclerosis. Germline assignment: CDR1 SNHLY and CDR2 FYNNEI. The V gene end was trimmed by 6 bases and the J gene end by 4 bases; junction bases not matched to a gene: 7. The CDR3 spans 14 residues. Profiled with immunoSEQ multiplex PCR; TCRdb holds only in-frame clones, not every one. The sample has 35,000 to 45,000 clones; 93% are singletons. This clonotype was sampled from a female donor with multiple sclerosis, enrolled in a pregnancy study. The input for sequencing was CD4+ T cells from peripheral blood mononuclear cells, taken in the first trimester of pregnancy. This chain joins TRBV2 and TRBJ2-7; 9 positions match TRBD1. Written as DNA, the CDR3 is TGTGCCAGCAGAACCTACAGGGGGCAGTACGAGCAGTACTTC. This sequence encodes CASRTYRGQYEQYF.